The clone carrying this T cell receptor beta chain was seen just once. The target antigen is unknown. The CDR3 contains 13 residues. J gave up 7 bases and V 11 bases, and 4 bases lay outside the gene matches. Germline CDR1 reads MDHEN; CDR2 reads SYDVKM. This record belongs to a study of OX40 agonist ivuxolimab in advanced cancers. Across the study: Participants averaged about 60 years of age (range roughly 23 to 80) and were less than 85% male. Findings and caveats of the study: The investigators did not determine what antigen specificity the expanded peripheral T cells had. Low levels of normalized T-cell clonal expansion also appeared in some nonresponders.

Generated by immunoSEQ multiplex PCR, the TCRdb table keeps only in-frame clones and is missing some. The data hold roughly 64,000 clones, with about 90% observed a single time. The TCR comes from an adult with an advanced solid tumor such as melanoma, head and neck, liver or kidney cancer. The genes are TRBV28 and TRBJ2-1; 14 bases fit TRBD2. The sequences come from CD4+ or CD8+ T cells sorted from blood, collected in a trial of the OX40 agonist ivuxolimab. CDR3 region: CAGRTSGRNEQFF. The CDR3 DNA is TGTGCCGGGAGGACTAGCGGGAGGAATGAGCAGTTCTTC.